The entry below gives a single TCR beta chain sequence along with its context. This sample was taken from a study of cytomegalovirus exposure and HLA in healthy donors. This CDR3 comprises 12 residues. V gave up 2 bases and J gave up 3 bases, with 4 bases separating them. Germline assignment: CDR1 SGHTA and CDR2 FQGTGA. PCR used 60 Vbeta primers and 13 Jbeta primers. Sequencing used immunoSEQ multiplex PCR; TCRdb keeps in-frame clones, though not all of them. Among about 250,000 clones, nearly 95% were seen once, and the ten largest hold roughly 1.6%. This chain uses TRBV7-3 with TRBJ1-1; no clear D. The clonotype comes from a girl aged 2-10 years in good health and CMV-seronegative. Sequencing was performed on PBMCs. The CDR3 sequence: CASSLQDTEAFF. The CDR3 DNA reads TGTGCCAGCAGCTTACAGGACACTGAAGCTTTCTTT.